This paragraph reports one T cell receptor (beta chain). In TCRdb, the 5' RACE reads were re-called with MiXCR into one record per CDR3 protein. Of more than 250,000 distinct CDR3 sequences listed, approximately 18% are singletons. This specimen belongs to a study of T-cell memory formation after mild COVID-19. V dropped 4 bases and J dropped 5 bases, with 16 bases sitting between them. Germline CDR1 is SGHTA and CDR2 is FQGTGA. The CDR3 extends over 15 amino acids. The source of this sequence is a young man who had mild COVID-19 (a few samples of this study predate the infection). Cell type and time point are not known. V and J are TRBV7-3 and TRBJ2-3; possibly TRBD1 or TRBD2 for D (5 bases each). Source material: PBMCs or a T cell subset sorted from them (not recorded which). CDR3 loop: CASSSGTARGDTQYF. The CDR3 DNA reads as TGTGCCAGCAGCTCCGGGACGGCTAGGGGAGATACGCAGTATTTT.